Listed below are T cell receptor beta chains from one sample, sequenced in a study of cytomegalovirus exposure and HLA in healthy donors. Clones were sequenced by immunoSEQ multiplex PCR, and TCRdb holds only the in-frame ones, with some missing. The table records roughly 130,000 clones, roughly 78% of them present only once. Sequences were obtained from PBMCs. Receptors originate from a man aged 25 to 45 in good health and CMV-seronegative. The CDR3 runs from the conserved cysteine through the conserved F or W. The D gene is left open where the match is weak. Some rows mark clone size as missing; the rest say once, few, many or name a class of expanded clone.

CDR3 length	D gene	V gene	clone size	J gene	CDR3 DNA	CDR3 protein
15	TRBD1	TRBV5-1	-	TRBJ2-5	TGCGCCAGCAGCGAGGGACAGGGCATCCAAGAGACCCAGTACTTC	CASSEGQGIQETQYF
14	-	TRBV4-1	-	TRBJ1-2	TGCGCCAGCAGCCAAGGTGCGGGGACCTATGGCTACACCTTC	CASSQGAGTYGYTF
15	-	TRBV5-1	-	TRBJ2-2	TGCGCCAGCAGCTTGGTCGCAGGGAACACCGGGGAGCTGTTTTTT	CASSLVAGNTGELFF
14	-	TRBV5-6	once	TRBJ2-7	TGTGCCAGCAGCTTGGGTTTTAACTCCTACGAGCAGTACTTC	CASSLGFNSYEQYF
16	-	TRBV27	-	TRBJ2-3	TGTGCCAGCAGTTTATTTGAGCGGCCTAGCACAGATACGCAGTATTTT	CASSLFERPSTDTQYF
16	-	TRBV13	-	TRBJ1-2	TGTGCCAGCAGCTTAGCGGGGACAAACCTCCTTTATGGCTACACCTTC	CASSLAGTNLLYGYTF
14	-	TRBV7-2	-	TRBJ2-7	TGTGCCAGCAGCTTGTTCCGGGGGAACTACGAGCAGTACTTC	CASSLFRGNYEQYF
14	TRBD2	TRBV6-1	-	TRBJ2-1	TGTGCCGCGAACCCGGGACTAGCGGGGACTGAGCAGTTCTTC	CAANPGLAGTEQFF
13	TRBD1	TRBV2	-	TRBJ1-2	TGTGCCACCCTGACAGGGACCTTCTATGGCTACACCTTC	CATLTGTFYGYTF
12	-	TRBV7-6	-	TRBJ1-2	TGTGCCAGCAGCGCGGTTAACTATGGCTACACCTTC	CASSAVNYGYTF
15	TRBD1	TRBV4-3	-	TRBJ1-2	TGCGCCAGCAGCCAGGACTATTCCGACAGGGGAGGCTACACCTTC	CASSQDYSDRGGYTF
15	TRBD1	TRBV5-4	few	TRBJ2-7	TGTGCCAGCAGCTTGGCGGGGGGACAGGGTATTGAGCAGTACTTC	CASSLAGGQGIEQYF
13	-	TRBV18	-	TRBJ2-7	TGTGCCAGCTCACCAGCTAGCTCCTACGAGCAGTACTTC	CASSPASSYEQYF
14	-	TRBV6-1	-	TRBJ2-7	TGTGCCAGCAGTCGGGCCCGGGCGGGCTACGAGCAGTACTTC	CASSRARAGYEQYF
14	TRBD2	TRBV10-3	-	TRBJ2-3	TGTGCCATTCGTAGCGGGAGGGGCACAGATACGCAGTATTTT	CAIRSGRGTDTQYF
15	TRBD1	TRBV30	-	TRBJ2-3	TGTGCCTGGAGTGTCAAGGGGGACAGGGGGTTTGGGCAGTATTTT	CAWSVKGDRGFGQYF
13	-	TRBV27	-	TRBJ1-5	TGTGCCAGCAGTTTACGGGGAAATCAGCCCCAGCATTTT	CASSLRGNQPQHF
15	-	TRBV15	-	TRBJ2-5	TGTGCCACCAGCAGAGCCCAACAGACCCAAGAGACCCAGTACTTC	CATSRAQQTQETQYF
19	-	TRBV4-2	-	TRBJ1-2	TGTGCCAGCAGCCAGATAGTTAGGTACGGGAAACCCGTCGATGGGGGCTACACCTTC	CASSQIVRYGKPVDGGYTF
15	TRBD1	TRBV28	-	TRBJ1-5	TGTGCCAGCAGCCGACAGGGTTATAGCAATCAGCCCCAGCATTTT	CASSRQGYSNQPQHF
15	-	TRBV9	-	TRBJ2-1	TGTGCCAGCAGCGTAGTGGCGGGAATGGGCCATGAGCAGTTCTTC	CASSVVAGMGHEQFF
14	-	TRBV2	-	TRBJ2-7	TGTGCCAGCAGTAGTAAGTCAGGGAAGTACGAGCAGTACTTC	CASSSKSGKYEQYF
15	-	TRBV7-2	few	TRBJ2-1	TGTGCCAGCAGCTTTTGGGTAGCCGGGAGTTTTGAGCAGTTCTTC	CASSFWVAGSFEQFF
13	TRBD2	TRBV6-1	-	TRBJ2-7	TGTGCCAGCGCGGACCAGCCCGGGAGGGAGCAGTACTTC	CASADQPGREQYF
15	-	TRBV10-3	-	TRBJ1-1	TGTGCCATCAGTGAGTCGAGGGGGTTGAACACTGAAGCTTTCTTT	CAISESRGLNTEAFF
15	TRBD2	TRBV4-1	-	TRBJ2-7	TGCGCCAGCTCCAGCCTAGCGGGGCTTATCTACGAGCAGTACTTC	CASSSLAGLIYEQYF
14	-	TRBV5-4	-	TRBJ1-1	TGTGCCAGCCAGTTTAAGTCAGGGGACACTGAAGCTTTCTTT	CASQFKSGDTEAFF
11	-	TRBV20-1	-	TRBJ2-6	TGCAGTGCCCTCGGGGCCAACGTCCTGACTTTC	CSALGANVLTF
17	-	TRBV11-2	-	TRBJ1-6	TGTGCCAGCAGCTTGGTGTCAGGGCCCTCCTATAATTCACCCCTCCACTTT	CASSLVSGPSYNSPLHF
14	TRBD1	TRBV27	-	TRBJ1-1	TGTGCCAGCAGTTTACGGGCAGGGGGCACTGAAGCTTTCTTT	CASSLRAGGTEAFF
16	TRBD2	TRBV4-2	-	TRBJ2-2	TGTGCCAGCAGCCAATCCAGCGGGGGAGGCACCGGGGAGCTGTTTTTT	CASSQSSGGGTGELFF
13	-	TRBV4-3	-	TRBJ2-1	TGCGCCAGCAGCTCCCGGGGGTACAATGAGCAGTTCTTC	CASSSRGYNEQFF
15	TRBD1	TRBV27	-	TRBJ1-1	TGTGCCAGCAGTTTATCGACGAGGGGGCACACTGAAGCTTTCTTT	CASSLSTRGHTEAFF
15	TRBD1	TRBV11-2	-	TRBJ2-2	TGTGCCAGCAGCTCGGGGACAGGGGTCTCCGGGGAGCTGTTTTTT	CASSSGTGVSGELFF
16	TRBD1	TRBV7-2	-	TRBJ1-6	TGTGCCAGCAGCCTTCCCAGACAGGGGCGGAATTCACCCCTCCACTTT	CASSLPRQGRNSPLHF
14	-	TRBV6-1	-	TRBJ1-2	TGTGCCAGCAGTCTTAATACAGTCCCCTATGGCTACACCTTC	CASSLNTVPYGYTF
15	TRBD2	TRBV7-9	-	TRBJ2-1	TGTGCCAGCAGCATGACTAGCAGGAACTACAATGAGCAGTTCTTC	CASSMTSRNYNEQFF
17	TRBD1	TRBV7-2	-	TRBJ2-3	TGTGCCAGCAGCTTATTCCCTGGACAGGGGTCCACAGATACGCAGTATTTT	CASSLFPGQGSTDTQYF
17	TRBD1	TRBV7-9	-	TRBJ2-2	TGTGCCAGCAGCTTAGTACCGGGACAGGGTAGCACCGGGGAGCTGTTTTTT	CASSLVPGQGSTGELFF
14	TRBD2	TRBV27	few	TRBJ2-1	TGTGCCAGTAGACGGGAGGGGTACTACAATGAGCAGTTCTTC	CASRREGYYNEQFF
11	-	TRBV19	-	TRBJ1-1	TGTGCCAGTAGGAGCCTCTCAAGAGCTTTCTTT	CASRSLSRAFF
16	TRBD2	TRBV5-1	-	TRBJ2-3	TGCGCCAGCAGCTTGGTATCTAGCGGGGGCACAGATACGCAGTATTTT	CASSLVSSGGTDTQYF
15	TRBD2	TRBV5-4	-	TRBJ2-7	TGTGCCAGCAGCCCCCGGCTAGCGGGGGGGAGCGAGCAGTACTTC	CASSPRLAGGSEQYF
20	TRBD1	TRBV27	-	TRBJ2-4	TGTGCCAGCAGTTTATCCCCCCTCTACAGGGGAAACCTAGCCAAAAACATTCAGTACTTC	CASSLSPLYRGNLAKNIQYF
16	-	TRBV28	once	TRBJ1-3	TGTGCCAGCAGTCCCGGACAGATCAACTCTGGAAACACCATATATTTT	CASSPGQINSGNTIYF
14	TRBD1	TRBV6-5	-	TRBJ2-1	TGTGCCAGCAGGAGGAAACCCCAGGGGGCGGTCGAGTTCTTC	CASRRKPQGAVEFF
12	-	TRBV28	-	TRBJ1-2	TGTGCCAGCAGTTTTGATCGGTTAGGCTACACCTTC	CASSFDRLGYTF
14	-	TRBV7-9	once	TRBJ1-2	TGTGCCAGCAGCTCCGCTCAGGGTATGGGTGGCTACACCTTC	CASSSAQGMGGYTF
15	TRBD1	TRBV4-1	-	TRBJ1-2	TGCGCCAGCAGCCAAGAAGTGGGGACAGGGGTTGGCTACACCTTC	CASSQEVGTGVGYTF
17	-	TRBV5-1	-	TRBJ2-3	TGCGCCAGCAGCTTCCGGGGGAATAGCCCTAGCACAGATACGCAGTATTTT	CASSFRGNSPSTDTQYF
13	-	TRBV2	-	TRBJ2-1	TGTGCCAGCAGTGTTCAACTAAACAATGAGCAGTTCTTC	CASSVQLNNEQFF
17	TRBD1	TRBV7-9	once	TRBJ2-1	TGTGCCAGCAGCTTGAGGGGGAACAGGGGGTCCTACAATGAGCAGTTCTTC	CASSLRGNRGSYNEQFF
17	-	TRBV7-9	-	TRBJ1-2	TGTGCCAGCAGCCCCTTGAAAGCGGTGACAGGTTTCTATGGCTACACCTTC	CASSPLKAVTGFYGYTF
12	-	TRBV5-1	-	TRBJ2-7	TGCGCCAGCAGCTCTCGGGCCTACGAGCAGTACTTC	CASSSRAYEQYF
16	-	TRBV6-4	-	TRBJ2-1	TGTGCCAGCAGTGAGATGCCTTCCAGCTCCTACAATGAGCAGTTCTTC	CASSEMPSSSYNEQFF